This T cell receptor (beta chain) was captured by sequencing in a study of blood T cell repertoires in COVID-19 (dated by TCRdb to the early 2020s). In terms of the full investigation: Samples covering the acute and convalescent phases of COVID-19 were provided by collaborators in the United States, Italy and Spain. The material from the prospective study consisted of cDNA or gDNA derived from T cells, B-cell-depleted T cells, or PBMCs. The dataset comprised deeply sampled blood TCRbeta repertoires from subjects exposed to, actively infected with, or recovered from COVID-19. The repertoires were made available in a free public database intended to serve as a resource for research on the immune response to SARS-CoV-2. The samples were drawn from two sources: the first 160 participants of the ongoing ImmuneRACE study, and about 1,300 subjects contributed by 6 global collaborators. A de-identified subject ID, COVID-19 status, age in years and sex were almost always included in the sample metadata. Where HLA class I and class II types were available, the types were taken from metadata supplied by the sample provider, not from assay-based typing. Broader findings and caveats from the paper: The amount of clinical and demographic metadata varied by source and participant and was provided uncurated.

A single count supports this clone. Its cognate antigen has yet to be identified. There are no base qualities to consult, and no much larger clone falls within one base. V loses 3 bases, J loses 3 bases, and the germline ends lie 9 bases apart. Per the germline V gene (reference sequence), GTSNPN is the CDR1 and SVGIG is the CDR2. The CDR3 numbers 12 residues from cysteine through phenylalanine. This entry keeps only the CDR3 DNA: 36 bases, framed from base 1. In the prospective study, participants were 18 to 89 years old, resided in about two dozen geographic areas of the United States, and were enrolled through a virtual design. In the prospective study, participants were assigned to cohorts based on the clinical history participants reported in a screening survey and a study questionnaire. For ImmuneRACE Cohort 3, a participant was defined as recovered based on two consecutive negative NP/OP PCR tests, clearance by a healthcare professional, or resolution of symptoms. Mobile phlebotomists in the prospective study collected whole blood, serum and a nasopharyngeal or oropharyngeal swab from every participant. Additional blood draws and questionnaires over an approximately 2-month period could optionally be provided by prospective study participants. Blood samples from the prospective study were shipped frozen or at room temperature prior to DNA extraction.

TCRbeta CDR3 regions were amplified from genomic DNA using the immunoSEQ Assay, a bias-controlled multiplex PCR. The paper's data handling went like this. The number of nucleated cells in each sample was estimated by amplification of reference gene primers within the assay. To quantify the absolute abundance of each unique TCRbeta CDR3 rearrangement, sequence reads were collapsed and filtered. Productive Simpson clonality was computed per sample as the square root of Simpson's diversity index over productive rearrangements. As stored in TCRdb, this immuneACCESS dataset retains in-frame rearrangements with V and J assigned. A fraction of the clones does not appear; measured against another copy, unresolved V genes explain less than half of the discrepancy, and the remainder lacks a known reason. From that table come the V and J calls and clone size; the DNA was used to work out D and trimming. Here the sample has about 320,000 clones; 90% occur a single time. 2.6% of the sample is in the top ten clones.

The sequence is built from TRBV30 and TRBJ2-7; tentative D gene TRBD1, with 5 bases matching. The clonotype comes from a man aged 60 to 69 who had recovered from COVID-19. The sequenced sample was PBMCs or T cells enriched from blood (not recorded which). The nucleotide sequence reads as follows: TGTGCCTGGAGGTATCAGGGCTACGAGCAGTACTTC. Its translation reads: CAWRYQGYEQYF.